A selection of T cell receptor beta chains follows, all from one sample in a study of control samples from healthy donors and cancer patients. The method was immunoSEQ multiplex PCR; TCRdb's version includes in-frame clones alone and lacks a portion of them. This table holds about 120,000 clones, approximately 91% found once. The sample consisted of blood. The origin of the receptors is a woman under 30 in good health. Both conserved end residues are part of each CDR3. The D gene is left open where the match is weak. Expanded clones are given a class, and other clones once, few, many or no size at all.

clone_size: -; v_call: TRBV3-1/TRBV3-2; j_call: TRBJ1-2; d_call: -; cdr3_nt: TGTGCCAGCAGCCCTCCTCGACAGTTAGCCTGTGGCTACACCTTC; cdr3_aa: CASSPPRQLACGYTF
clone_size: -; v_call: TRBV27; j_call: TRBJ2-1; d_call: TRBD2; cdr3_nt: TGTGCCAGCAGTGTACGACTAGCGGGAGGGCCTGAGCAGTTCTTC; cdr3_aa: CASSVRLAGGPEQFF
clone_size: -; v_call: TRBV19; j_call: TRBJ1-1; d_call: -; cdr3_nt: TGTGCCAGTAGTAGGGACCAGGGGTGGTACACTGAAGCTTTCTTT; cdr3_aa: CASSRDQGWYTEAFF
clone_size: -; v_call: TRBV27; j_call: TRBJ2-3; d_call: TRBD2; cdr3_nt: TGTGCCAGCAGTTTAACCCCCCCTGGGCGGGGGACAGATACGCAGTATTTT; cdr3_aa: CASSLTPPGRGTDTQYF
clone_size: -; v_call: TRBV5-1; j_call: TRBJ2-7; d_call: TRBD2; cdr3_nt: TGCGCCAGCAGCCGCGGACTAGCCTACGAGCAGTACTTC; cdr3_aa: CASSRGLAYEQYF
clone_size: -; v_call: TRBV29-1; j_call: TRBJ2-3; d_call: -; cdr3_nt: TGCAGCGTTGAGCGCGGGGCAGATACGCAGTATTTT; cdr3_aa: CSVERGADTQYF
clone_size: -; v_call: TRBV24-1; j_call: TRBJ1-5; d_call: -; cdr3_nt: TGTGCCACCAGTGCCGGGGGCAGTCAGCCCCAGCATTTT; cdr3_aa: CATSAGGSQPQHF
clone_size: -; v_call: TRBV27; j_call: TRBJ1-6; d_call: TRBD1; cdr3_nt: TGTGCCAGCAGCTCCAATGGACAGGGGTTTTCTAATTCACCCCTCCACTTT; cdr3_aa: CASSSNGQGFSNSPLHF
clone_size: -; v_call: TRBV28; j_call: TRBJ1-6; d_call: -; cdr3_nt: TGTGCCAGCAGTTTAAGCAGGAGATATAATTCACCCCTCCACTTT; cdr3_aa: CASSLSRRYNSPLHF
clone_size: -; v_call: TRBV6-5; j_call: TRBJ1-2; d_call: -; cdr3_nt: TGTGCCAGCAGTCCGCAGCTCCATGGCTACACCTTC; cdr3_aa: CASSPQLHGYTF
clone_size: -; v_call: TRBV2; j_call: TRBJ2-5; d_call: TRBD1; cdr3_nt: TGTGCCAACGCCGGGACAGGGGCAAGGCAAGAGACCCAGTACTTC; cdr3_aa: CANAGTGARQETQYF
clone_size: -; v_call: TRBV7-8; j_call: TRBJ1-1; d_call: -; cdr3_nt: TGTGCCAGCAGCCCCGGGGTCACTGAAGCTTTCTTT; cdr3_aa: CASSPGVTEAFF
clone_size: -; v_call: TRBV6-4; j_call: TRBJ2-3; d_call: -; cdr3_nt: TGTGCCAGCAGTGACTCGATCGGAACAGATACGCAGTATTTT; cdr3_aa: CASSDSIGTDTQYF
clone_size: -; v_call: TRBV7-2; j_call: TRBJ2-5; d_call: TRBD1; cdr3_nt: TGTGCCAGCAGCTGGGACAGCAGGAAACGAGAGACCCAGTACTTC; cdr3_aa: CASSWDSRKRETQYF
clone_size: -; v_call: TRBV7-2; j_call: TRBJ1-1; d_call: TRBD1; cdr3_nt: TGTGCCAGCAGCGCCTGGACAGGGGGTTGTTGCACTGAAGCTTTCTTT; cdr3_aa: CASSAWTGGCCTEAFF
clone_size: -; v_call: TRBV18; j_call: TRBJ2-3; d_call: -; cdr3_nt: TGTGCCAGCTCATCCACACCTAGCACAGATACGCAGTATTTT; cdr3_aa: CASSSTPSTDTQYF
clone_size: -; v_call: TRBV11-2; j_call: TRBJ2-7; d_call: -; cdr3_nt: TGTGCCAGCAGCCCTCTAGGAGGGGAAACCCCTTACGAGCAGTACTTC; cdr3_aa: CASSPLGGETPYEQYF
clone_size: -; v_call: TRBV28; j_call: TRBJ2-7; d_call: TRBD1; cdr3_nt: TGTGCCAGCAGACGGGCCGGGACAGGGGTCTACGAGCAGTACTTC; cdr3_aa: CASRRAGTGVYEQYF
clone_size: -; v_call: TRBV19; j_call: TRBJ1-1; d_call: TRBD1; cdr3_nt: TGTGCCAACCCGAGGACGACAGGGACAGAAGCTTTCTTT; cdr3_aa: CANPRTTGTEAFF
clone_size: -; v_call: TRBV24-1; j_call: TRBJ1-3; d_call: -; cdr3_nt: TGTGCCACCAGTGGGGGGGGGTCTGGAAACACCATATATTTT; cdr3_aa: CATSGGGSGNTIYF
clone_size: once; v_call: TRBV14; j_call: TRBJ2-1; d_call: -; cdr3_nt: TGTGCCAGCAGAGAAGGGGCCCCGGCTAGCGTGGGTGAGCAGTTCTTC; cdr3_aa: CASREGAPASVGEQFF
clone_size: -; v_call: TRBV9; j_call: TRBJ2-3; d_call: TRBD2; cdr3_nt: TGTGCCAGCAGCCCACGACTAGCGGGGGCCGTCCGAGATACGCAGTATTTT; cdr3_aa: CASSPRLAGAVRDTQYF
clone_size: few; v_call: TRBV27; j_call: TRBJ1-6; d_call: -; cdr3_nt: TGTGCCAGCAGTTTACAGGGCAACTCACCCCTCCACTTT; cdr3_aa: CASSLQGNSPLHF
clone_size: -; v_call: TRBV16; j_call: TRBJ1-5; d_call: -; cdr3_nt: TGTGCCAGCAGCCAATTAGGGCTGGCAGGGCTCAATCAGCCCCAGCATTTT; cdr3_aa: CASSQLGLAGLNQPQHF
clone_size: -; v_call: TRBV9; j_call: TRBJ2-3; d_call: -; cdr3_nt: TGTGCCAGCAGCGTAGTGGGAGACCAGGTGGGAGATACGCAGTATTTT; cdr3_aa: CASSVVGDQVGDTQYF
clone_size: -; v_call: TRBV6-2/TRBV6-3; j_call: TRBJ2-5; d_call: TRBD2; cdr3_nt: TGTGCCAGCAGTTACAAAGCGGGGGGGGTACAAGAGACCCAGTACTTC; cdr3_aa: CASSYKAGGVQETQYF
clone_size: -; v_call: TRBV25-1; j_call: TRBJ1-1; d_call: -; cdr3_nt: TGTGCCAGCAATAAGCAGAACACTGAAGCTTTCTTT; cdr3_aa: CASNKQNTEAFF
clone_size: once; v_call: TRBV4-3; j_call: TRBJ2-3; d_call: -; cdr3_nt: TGCGCCAGCAGCCAAGAGGGTCGTAACACAGATACGCAGTATTTT; cdr3_aa: CASSQEGRNTDTQYF
clone_size: -; v_call: TRBV6-5; j_call: TRBJ2-5; d_call: -; cdr3_nt: TGTGCCAGCAGGACTCAGACCTCCCAAGAGACCCAGTACTTC; cdr3_aa: CASRTQTSQETQYF
clone_size: -; v_call: TRBV29-1; j_call: TRBJ1-1; d_call: -; cdr3_nt: TGCAGCGTTGGGGACACGAACACTGAAGCTTTCTTT; cdr3_aa: CSVGDTNTEAFF
clone_size: -; v_call: TRBV7-3; j_call: TRBJ1-1; d_call: TRBD1; cdr3_nt: TGTGCCAGCAGCCTAGACAGGGACGGCACGGCTTTCTTT; cdr3_aa: CASSLDRDGTAFF
clone_size: once; v_call: TRBV29-1; j_call: TRBJ1-2; d_call: -; cdr3_nt: TGCAGCGTTTCCCACACGGGGATCAACTATGGCTACACCTTC; cdr3_aa: CSVSHTGINYGYTF
clone_size: -; v_call: TRBV30; j_call: TRBJ2-3; d_call: -; cdr3_nt: TGTGCCTGGATGACAGATACGCAGTATTTT; cdr3_aa: CAWMTDTQYF
clone_size: -; v_call: TRBV27; j_call: TRBJ1-4; d_call: TRBD1; cdr3_nt: TGTGCCAGCAGCGCTACAGGGGCAATTAATGAAAAACTGTTTTTT; cdr3_aa: CASSATGAINEKLFF
clone_size: once; v_call: TRBV24-1; j_call: TRBJ2-2; d_call: -; cdr3_nt: TGTGCCACCACAGACGGGACCGGGGAGCTGTTTTTT; cdr3_aa: CATTDGTGELFF
clone_size: -; v_call: TRBV28; j_call: TRBJ2-1; d_call: TRBD2; cdr3_nt: TGTGCCAGCACGGGCGGGAGACCGTACAATGAGCAGTTCTTC; cdr3_aa: CASTGGRPYNEQFF
clone_size: -; v_call: TRBV19; j_call: TRBJ2-7; d_call: TRBD2; cdr3_nt: TGTGCCAGTAGTCTCGTTGGACTAGGGCAAACCGGGGGGGCAACCTACGAGCAGTACTTC; cdr3_aa: CASSLVGLGQTGGATYEQYF
clone_size: -; v_call: TRBV3-1/TRBV3-2; j_call: TRBJ1-5; d_call: -; cdr3_nt: TGTGCCAGCAGCCAATTTCAACATCAGCCCCAGCATTTT; cdr3_aa: CASSQFQHQPQHF
clone_size: once; v_call: TRBV28; j_call: TRBJ1-2; d_call: TRBD1; cdr3_nt: TGTGCCAGCAAGACGACAGGGCGGCATTCGGGCTACACCTTC; cdr3_aa: CASKTTGRHSGYTF
clone_size: -; v_call: TRBV3-1/TRBV3-2; j_call: TRBJ1-1; d_call: -; cdr3_nt: TGTGCCAGCAGCCAAACGGAACCAGGGAAGAACACTGAAGCTTTCTTT; cdr3_aa: CASSQTEPGKNTEAFF
clone_size: -; v_call: TRBV24-1; j_call: TRBJ1-6; d_call: -; cdr3_nt: TGTGCCACCCCTCCCCAAGAGATTAGGAATTCACCCCTCCACTTT; cdr3_aa: CATPPQEIRNSPLHF
clone_size: once; v_call: TRBV18; j_call: TRBJ1-3; d_call: -; cdr3_nt: TGTGCCAGCTCTCGTGGACAGTTAAGAGGAGGAAACACCATATATTTT; cdr3_aa: CASSRGQLRGGNTIYF
clone_size: -; v_call: TRBV2; j_call: TRBJ1-1; d_call: TRBD1; cdr3_nt: TGTGCCAGCAGTGACGACAGGGGGCGAGGCACTGAAGCTTTCTTT; cdr3_aa: CASSDDRGRGTEAFF
clone_size: -; v_call: TRBV4-3; j_call: TRBJ1-5; d_call: -; cdr3_nt: TGCGCCAGCAGCCAAGACACTGGACAGCGAAATTGGCCCCAGCATTTT; cdr3_aa: CASSQDTGQRNWPQHF
clone_size: -; v_call: TRBV10-2; j_call: TRBJ2-2; d_call: TRBD1; cdr3_nt: TGCGCCAGCAGAGACAGGGCGAACACCGGGGAGCTGTTTTTT; cdr3_aa: CASRDRANTGELFF
clone_size: once; v_call: TRBV28; j_call: TRBJ2-5; d_call: -; cdr3_nt: TGTGCCAGCGTCACAGTTGGAGAGACCCAGTACTTC; cdr3_aa: CASVTVGETQYF
clone_size: -; v_call: TRBV2; j_call: TRBJ2-7; d_call: -; cdr3_nt: TGTGCCAGCAGTGAACGGGCCACGGGCCTGTACGAGCAGTACTTC; cdr3_aa: CASSERATGLYEQYF
clone_size: -; v_call: TRBV10-3; j_call: TRBJ1-3; d_call: -; cdr3_nt: TGTGCCATCAGTGGCAGGGTTTCTGGAAACACCATATATTTT; cdr3_aa: CAISGRVSGNTIYF
clone_size: -; v_call: TRBV6-5; j_call: TRBJ2-7; d_call: -; cdr3_nt: TGTGCCAGCGGGAGAGAGCTGAACTACGAGCAGTACTTC; cdr3_aa: CASGRELNYEQYF
clone_size: -; v_call: TRBV27; j_call: TRBJ1-1; d_call: -; cdr3_nt: TGTGCCAGCGGCCTAGGGGGGAACACTGAAGCTTTCTTT; cdr3_aa: CASGLGGNTEAFF
clone_size: once; v_call: TRBV27; j_call: TRBJ1-4; d_call: -; cdr3_nt: TGTGCCAGCAGTCCAATAACGGCCTCACCTGCAACTAATGAAAAACTGTTTTTT; cdr3_aa: CASSPITASPATNEKLFF
clone_size: -; v_call: TRBV18; j_call: TRBJ1-1; d_call: -; cdr3_nt: TGTGCCAGCTCACCGACACCCGGGAACACTGAAGCTTTCTTT; cdr3_aa: CASSPTPGNTEAFF